This entry features one T cell receptor (beta chain) sequence. The clone's antigen remains unknown. No per-base quality is available; no much larger clone lies one base away. V loses 6 bases at its end and J loses 7 bases; junction bases beyond the gene matches: 12. CDR1 is given as SEHNR and CDR2 as FQNEAQ, both from the germline V gene (reference sequence). The CDR3 contains 17 residues, cysteine and phenylalanine counted. Only the CDR3 part of the read is kept: 51 bases, read in frame from the first base. Genomic DNA was extracted with the Qiagen DNeasy kit from unsorted PBMCs and from negatively selected CD4+ and CD8+ fractions. TCR beta CDR3 regions were amplified by immunoSEQ multiplex PCR using primers annealing to V and J segments. A synthetic immune receptor repertoire was used to minimize amplification bias, and remaining bias was computationally removed after sequencing. The study's own analysis went as follows. Repertoire diversity was quantified as the Shannon entropy index using custom Python scripts. Unsorted, CD4+ and CD8+ repertoires were analyzed separately, except for combined analyses in which CD4+ and CD8+ sequences were merged in silico. Clonal expansion was defined as a frequency increase of at least 2-fold after treatment compared with C1D1, and clones undetected at baseline were assigned a pseudocount of 0.5. Singleton clones were defined as clones with 0 or 1 copy at C1D1, and non-singleton clones were defined as clones with 2 or more copies. Clones expanded in unsorted samples were annotated as CD4+, CD8+ or unknown by matching protein sequences in sorted samples from the same patient. Diversity changes from C1D1 to C4D1 were tested in paired samples using Wilcoxon tests. TCRdb mirrors the immuneACCESS table, restricted to in-frame sequences. Some clones are absent from its copies; in checked studies, under half trace to an unresolved V gene, and the reason for the others is unknown. The DNA was the basis for D and trimming; V, J and clone size are from that table. The sample contains more than 10,000 clones, around nine tenths of them found a single time. Clones ranked in the top ten supply about 1% of the sample.

The sample's time point label is to be understood as: cycle 4 day 1 (C4D1), after 6 weeks of nivolumab. Relapse after autologous stem cell transplantation had occurred in all trial patients, and cohorts A, B and C were distinguished by prior brentuximab vedotin exposure. CD4+ T cells were purified from thawed PBMCs by magnetic negative selection with a Miltenyi CD4+ T cell isolation kit. The trial cohort was composed of approximately 60 patients with relapsed/refractory classical Hodgkin lymphoma, for whom complete response, partial response or progressive disease was recorded as best overall response. In the multi-cohort phase II CheckMate 205 trial, trial patients received single-agent nivolumab. An independent review committee assessed best overall response by applying the 2007 International Working Group response criteria. Trial PBMCs were collected immediately before nivolumab initiation (C1D1) and during therapy at cycle 2 day 1 and cycle 4 day 1. Peripheral blood was collected in 8 mL Vacutainer Cell Preparation Tubes, from which PBMCs were isolated by centrifugation and then cryopreserved. Purified CD4+ and CD8+ fractions were generated only in cases for which an additional PBMC sample was available. Magnetically labelled cells were removed on LS columns in a quadroMACS separator, and the flow-through was collected as the purified fraction.

The sample originates from a study of PD-1 blockade in classical Hodgkin lymphoma (dated by TCRdb to about 2020). For the study in its entirety: Nivolumab dosing was 3 mg/kg intravenously every 2 weeks, continuing until either disease progression or unacceptable toxicity. A peripheral blood immune signature of response to PD-1 blockade in classical Hodgkin lymphoma was defined using TCR beta sequencing and CyTOF. Beyond this particular receptor, the publication reports: Baseline diversity similar to that of newly diagnosed patients was observed in trial patients achieving complete response, whereas significantly lower diversity was observed in partial responders and progressors. The study was restricted to a single clinical trial cohort, and the causes of repertoire differences, possibly disease activity or prior therapy, were left undefined. Diversity was lower in patients who began nivolumab less than 1 year after ASCT, so these patients were left out of later analyses to avoid confounding by immune reconstitution. Baseline TCR diversity was reported to be lower in newly diagnosed patients than in healthy donors and to be lower still in relapsed/refractory patients. CD4+ but not CD8+ TCR diversity rose significantly by C4D1 (p=0.0027 vs p=0.16), most apparent in complete responders (p=0.02).

The receptor comes from a human donor with classical Hodgkin lymphoma. The starting material was CD4+ T cells from blood, obtained before the fourth cycle of nivolumab. The receptor chain draws on TRBV7-9 and TRBJ2-1, with TRBD2 identical over 13 junction bases. In nucleotides, the sequence is TGTGCCAGCAGAGGGGGACTAGCGGGAAACGTACAGAATGAGCAGTTCTTC. It translates to CASRGGLAGNVQNEQFF.